This TCR beta chain originates from a study of cytomegalovirus exposure and HLA in healthy donors (dated by TCRdb to about 2017). About the study as a whole: In an earlier analysis of approximately 500 of the donors, about 260 Gb of sequence data and 95 million to 130 million unique TCR beta sequences from about 179 million T cells were reported. The study used immunosequencing to profile the T cell repertoires of under 700 subjects and linked those repertoires to cytomegalovirus serostatus. Both class I and class II loci were covered by HLA typing, at four-digit resolution. Approximately 300 gigabases of sequencing data and tens of millions of unique TCR sequences were included in an early release covering several hundred HLA-typed donors. The later analysis used no new phenotypic data to find candidate immune exposures, relying instead on TCR beta sequences and their occurrence across donors. On average, around 230,000 unique TCR beta nucleotide sequences were sequenced per donor among a few hundred genotyped donors of the cohort, with approximately 18% of those sequences being non-productive. The aim of the study was to test whether cataloging public T cell receptors could identify signatures of past pathogen exposure. The genetic ancestry cluster associated with self-reported Caucasian donors included around 76% of the roughly 400 genotyped donors. Every discovery cohort repertoire had been produced on one sequencing platform. A later genetic analysis used genome-wide SNP genotypes for about 60% of the roughly 670 donors, treating that subset as a discovery cohort. A later analysis re-examined previously published TCR beta repertoires from 600 to 700 donors and added high-resolution HLA genotyping to investigate patterns of TCR occurrence. The study combined high-throughput TCR immunosequencing, statistical association of individual TCRs with disease status, and machine learning to predict cytomegalovirus infection status. An earlier analysis of approximately 500 of the donors applied high-throughput TCR beta sequencing to assess whether each TCR beta V gene segment acted as functional or pseudogenic. The number of typed donors differed by locus: about 620-640 for A, B, C, DRB1 and DQB1; 522 for DQA1; 606 for DPA1; and about 450 for DPB1. Four to six DR-DQ haplotypes were handled as single units for association and clustering, since linkage in the cohort was strong. Along with the approximately 650-subject first cohort, a separate validation cohort of 120 different subjects was used. Donor age, sex, ethnicity and CMV serostatus were compiled alongside the repertoire data. Overall study results and their limits: At a false discovery rate of 0.05, a later analysis linked roughly 17,000 TCR beta sequences to specific HLA alleles. Several of the top co-occurrence clusters appeared to be linked to parvovirus B19, influenza, CMV and Epstein-Barr virus, according to a later analysis. In a later genetic analysis, fewer N-insertions in productive TCRs were reported among donors in an Asian-associated ancestry cluster than the 666-donor mean. The study listed approximately 150 TCR beta chains as associated with cytomegalovirus. In an earlier analysis of roughly 560 of the donors, most TCR beta V segments were observed in productive rearrangements about 90% or about 30% of the time, broadly matching IMGT annotations. A few of the identified cytomegalovirus-associated TCR beta chains were confirmed in vitro to be specific for cytomegalovirus antigens. A further reported finding was that TCR beta sequences accurately predicted the HLA-A and HLA-B alleles for most subjects in the first cohort. Compared with equally common non-associated chains, HLA-associated TCR beta chains in a later analysis were more clonally expanded and had lower generation probabilities. Presence/absence analyses assumed roughly uniform sequencing depth across donors, an assumption that may not hold. Some IMGT-functional V segments, including TRBV6-2 and TRBV6-3, could not be distinguished by the 87-base-pair reads and were therefore excluded. When HLA alleles, especially DR and DQ, strongly co-occurred, TCR associations were difficult to assign to individual alleles. This cohort had only TCR beta chains sequenced, and the lack of alpha or paired-chain data limited which features could be detected. A later genetic analysis associated a missense DCLRE1C variant with V-gene and J-gene trimming of TCR beta chains, and an independent cohort replicated the association. According to a later analysis, TCR association rates differed among HLA loci, with DRB1 alleles showing the most associated TCRs and HLA-C alleles showing the fewest. A cluster of highly shared sequence variants was judged likely to represent a technical artifact of the sequencing pipeline. Correlated functional status among segregating V segments might be attributable to linkage disequilibrium, but an unknown experimental factor could not be ruled out. Cytomegalovirus status was reported to be diagnosed by the classifier with high specificity and sensitivity in both the original and validation cohorts. In a later analysis, most CMV-associated TCR beta chains were found to appear HLA-restricted, with HLA associations seemingly driven largely by CMV exposure. Most TCR sequences were seen in very few donors, while some public TCRs were found in many individuals. Because HLA typing was unavailable for some donors at each locus, only the typed subset was used in association tests. It was suggested by the authors that the approach could potentially be generalized to other disease states and immunological phenotypes. For the cohort, immune exposure information was limited to CMV serostatus. Because counts were too low, approximately 15 rarely observed V segments, including chromosome 9 orphons, were excluded from the earlier analysis of about 500 of the donors.

This clone was seen once. Its antigen specificity is not known. Base qualities are not recorded, but no much larger clone differs from it by a single base. The receptor library was made with the immunoSEQ multiplex PCR assay. The multiplex PCR relied on a mix of 60 forward primers for TCR Vbeta segments and 13 reverse primers for TCR Jbeta segments. The CDR3 region of rearranged TCR beta genes was amplified from genomic DNA with a multiplex PCR assay. The amplified TCR beta libraries were sequenced on the Illumina HiSeq System as 87-base-pair reads. The original pipeline was this. In a later analysis, some 80 million unique TCR beta chains were counted across the 690 or so repertoires, and about 9.9 million of these chains were shared by at least two donors. Raw reads were error-corrected and collapsed into unique sequences by a nearest-neighbor algorithm in which closely related sequences were merged to remove PCR and sequencing errors. To assign V, D and J gene segments, CDR3 sequences were aligned to IMGT reference sequences. For a sequence to be retained, at least a six-nucleotide match to both a V gene segment and a J gene segment was required. A rearrangement was called productive if the CDR3 had no stop codons and remained in frame with V and J, and every other rearrangement was called non-productive. CDR3 was defined by IMGT convention, running from the second conserved V-encoded cysteine to the conserved J-encoded phenylalanine. In an earlier analysis of around 540 of the donors, sequences lacking an unambiguous match to a single V gene segment were excluded. An earlier analysis of a few hundred of the donors classified V segments as functional when productive rearrangements were above 56.7% and as segregating when the standard deviation between donors was above 5%. A statistical classification framework was built to diagnose cytomegalovirus status from the catalog of TCR beta chain sequences. A later analysis assigned V and J genes by comparing TCR nucleotide sequences with IMGT/GENE-DB human TR gene sequences. In a later analysis, CDR3 sequences and most-parsimonious VDJ recombination scenarios were assigned using the TCRdist pipeline. In a later analysis, each TCR beta chain was defined by its CDR3 amino acid sequence together with its V-gene family, and reads lacking a unique V-gene family were excluded. A later analysis removed several hundred highly shared, low-generation-probability nucleotide sequences to deal with suspected cross-contamination and a sequencing artifact. In a later analysis, a clonal expansion index was calculated for each public chain from normalized within-repertoire ranks of inferred template counts. In a later analysis, generation probabilities were computed with a VDJ recombination model fitted to out-of-frame rearrangements, and the resulting probabilities were checked against IGoR. A later analysis scored TCR-TCR, TCR-HLA and TCR-CMV co-occurrence with hypergeometric tests, applying a repertoire-size bias correction to TCR pairs. A later analysis estimated false discovery rates by permuting HLA or CMV assignments 20 times. In a later analysis, co-occurring TCRs were grouped using DBSCAN, and TCRdist sequence similarity was added for clustering within HLA-allele-positive subsets. Repertoires with fewer than 30,000 or more than 120,000 public chains were left out of co-occurrence clustering, as were about five repertoires with anomalous nucleotide sharing. TCRdb obtained this table from immuneACCESS and retained in-frame rearrangements with V and J assigned. These tables miss some clones; where compared with another copy, unresolved V genes account for less than half of the shortfall, and the remainder is unexplained. The DNA was the basis for D and trimming; V, J and clone size are from that table. This sample lists 150,000 or so clones; roughly 80% were detected once. Clones ranked in the top ten supply 7% to 9.5% of the sample.

Trimming accounts for 4 bases at V and 2 bases at J, while the number of junction bases matched to no gene is 10. CDR1 SGHRS and CDR2 YFSETQ were looked up in the germline V gene. The CDR3 goes from the cysteine to the phenylalanine over 17 residues. Only CDR3 DNA is held: 51 bases, read in frame from base 1. The cohort consisted of hundreds of healthy bone marrow donors. Cohort members were all nominally healthy when sampled, although unrecorded immune exposures were likely present. The donor was CMV seropositive and was included in the group of around 300 seropositive cohort members. Each donor provided a peripheral blood sample, and peripheral blood mononuclear cells were used for TCR beta sequencing. Genomic DNA was extracted from the blood cell samples with the Qiagen DNeasy Blood Extraction Kit.

This chain is built from TRBV5-1 and TRBJ2-2, with 8 middle bases fitting TRBD1. The sample was PBMCs. The sequence came from a male donor in good health and CMV-seropositive. In nucleotides, the sequence is TGCGCCAGCAGCCCGGGACAGGTAACCCTCAACACCGGGGAGCTGTTTTTT. Its translation reads: CASSPGQVTLNTGELFF.